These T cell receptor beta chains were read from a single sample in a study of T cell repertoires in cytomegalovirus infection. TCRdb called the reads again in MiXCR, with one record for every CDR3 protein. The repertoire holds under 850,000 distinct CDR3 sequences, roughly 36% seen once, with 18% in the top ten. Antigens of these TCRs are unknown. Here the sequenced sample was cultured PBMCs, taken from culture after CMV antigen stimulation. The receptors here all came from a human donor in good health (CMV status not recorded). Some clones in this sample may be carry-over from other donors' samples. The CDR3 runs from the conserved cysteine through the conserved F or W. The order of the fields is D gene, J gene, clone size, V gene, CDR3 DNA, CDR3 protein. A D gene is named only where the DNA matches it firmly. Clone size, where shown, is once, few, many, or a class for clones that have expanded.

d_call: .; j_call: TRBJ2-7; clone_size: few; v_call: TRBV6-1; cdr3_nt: TGTGCCGGTCATCTACCGAACATTAACCCTTCCTACGAGCAGTACTTC; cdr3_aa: CAGHLPNINPSYEQYF
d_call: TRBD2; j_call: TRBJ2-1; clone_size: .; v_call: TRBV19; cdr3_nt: TGTGCCAGTAAGGTAGCGGGAGTAGTGGGTGAGCAGTTCTTC; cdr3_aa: CASKVAGVVGEQFF
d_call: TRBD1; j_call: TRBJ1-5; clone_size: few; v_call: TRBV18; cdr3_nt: TGTGCCAGCTCACCACGACAGGGGAGTTACAATCAGCCCCAGCATTTT; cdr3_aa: CASSPRQGSYNQPQHF
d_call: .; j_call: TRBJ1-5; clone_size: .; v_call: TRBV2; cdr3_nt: TGTGCCACAGCAGGAGGTCAGGGAGGGAATCAGCCCCAGCATTTT; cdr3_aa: CATAGGQGGNQPQHF
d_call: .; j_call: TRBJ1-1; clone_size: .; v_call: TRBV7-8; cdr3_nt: TGTGCCAGCACCCCCCGACAGTACACTGAAGCTTTCTTT; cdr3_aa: CASTPRQYTEAFF
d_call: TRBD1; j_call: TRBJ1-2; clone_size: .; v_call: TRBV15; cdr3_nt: TGTGCCACCAGCAGAGAGGAAGACAGGGTAAACTATGGCTACACCTTC; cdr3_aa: CATSREEDRVNYGYTF
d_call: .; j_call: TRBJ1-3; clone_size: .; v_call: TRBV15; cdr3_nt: TGTGCCACCAGCAGAGATCGTCGTGTAACCATATATTTT; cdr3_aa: CATSRDRRVTIYF
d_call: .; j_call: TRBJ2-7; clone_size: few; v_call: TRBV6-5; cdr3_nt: TGTGCCAGCAGGCGAACAGGGTGGGGAGGCGAGCAGTACTTC; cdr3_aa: CASRRTGWGGEQYF
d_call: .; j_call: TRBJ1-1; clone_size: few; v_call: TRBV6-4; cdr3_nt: TGTGCCAGCACGGACAGTGGCTTGAACACTGAAGCTTTCTTT; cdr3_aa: CASTDSGLNTEAFF
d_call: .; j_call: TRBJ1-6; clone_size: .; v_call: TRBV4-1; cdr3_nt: TGCGCCAGCAGCCAAGAGATGGGTTTTTCACCCCTCCACTTT; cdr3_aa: CASSQEMGFSPLHF
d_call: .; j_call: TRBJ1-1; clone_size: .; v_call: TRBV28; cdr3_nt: TGTGCCAGCAGTTTGTCGGTTCCCCCTGAAGCTTTCTTT; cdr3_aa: CASSLSVPPEAFF
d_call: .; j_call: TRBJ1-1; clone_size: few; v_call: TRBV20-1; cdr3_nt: TGCAGTGCTTACATGGACAGCATGAACACTGAAGCTTTCTTT; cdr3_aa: CSAYMDSMNTEAFF
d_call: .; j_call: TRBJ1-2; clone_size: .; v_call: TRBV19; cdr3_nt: TGTGCCAGTAGTATCGGCAGGGGCGCCTATGGCTACACCTTC; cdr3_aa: CASSIGRGAYGYTF
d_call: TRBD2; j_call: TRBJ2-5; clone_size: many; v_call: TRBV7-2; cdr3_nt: TGTGCCAGCAGCCACAGGGCGGGAGGGCCGAGGCAAGAGACCCAGTACTTC; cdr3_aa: CASSHRAGGPRQETQYF
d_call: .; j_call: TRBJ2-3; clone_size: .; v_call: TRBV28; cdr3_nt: TGTGCCAGCAGCGAGGCGGCAGATACGCAGTATTTT; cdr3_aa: CASSEAADTQYF
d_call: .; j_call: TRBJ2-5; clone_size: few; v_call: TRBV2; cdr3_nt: TGTGCCAGCAGCGCAGCAGAAGCACAAGAGACCCAGTACTTC; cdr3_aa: CASSAAEAQETQYF
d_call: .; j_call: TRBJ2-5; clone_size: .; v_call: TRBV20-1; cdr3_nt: TGCAGTGCTAGAGAGCCCCCGGGACACTTGAAAGAGACCCAGTACTTC; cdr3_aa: CSAREPPGHLKETQYF